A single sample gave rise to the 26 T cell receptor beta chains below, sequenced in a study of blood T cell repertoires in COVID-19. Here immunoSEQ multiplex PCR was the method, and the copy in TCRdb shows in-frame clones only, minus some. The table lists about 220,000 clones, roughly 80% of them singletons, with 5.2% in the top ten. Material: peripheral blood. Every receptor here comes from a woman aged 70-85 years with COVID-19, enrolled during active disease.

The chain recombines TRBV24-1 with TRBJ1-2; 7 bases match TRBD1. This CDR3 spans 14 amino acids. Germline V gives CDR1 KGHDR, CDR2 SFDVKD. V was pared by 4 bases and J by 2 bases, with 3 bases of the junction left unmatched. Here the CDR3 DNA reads TGTGCCACCAGTGACAACAGGGGAAACTATGGCTACACCTTC. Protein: CATSDNRGNYGYTF.

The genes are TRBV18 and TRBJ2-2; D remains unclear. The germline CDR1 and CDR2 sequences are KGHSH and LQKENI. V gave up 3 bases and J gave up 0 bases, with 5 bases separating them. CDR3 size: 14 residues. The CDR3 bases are TGTGCCAGCTCACCGTCTACGAACACCGGGGAGCTGTTTTTT. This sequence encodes CASSPSTNTGELFF. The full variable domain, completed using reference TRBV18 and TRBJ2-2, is NAGVMQNPRHLVRRRGQEARLRCSPMKGHSHVYWYRQLPEEGLKFMVYLQKENIIDESGMPKERFSAEFPKEGPSILRIQQVVRGDSAAYFCASSPSTNTGELFFGEGSRLTVL.

This chain's CDR3 is CASSQQQGGLGQYF. CDR3 in DNA: TGTGCCAGCAGCCAACAACAGGGAGGGTTGGGGCAGTACTTC. The chain combines TRBV14 with TRBJ2-7, with TRBD2 as a possible D gene (7 bases). The CDR3 spans 14 residues. CDR1 SGHDN and CDR2 FVKESK come from the germline V gene. V lost 2 bases and J lost 9, with 17 bases in between.

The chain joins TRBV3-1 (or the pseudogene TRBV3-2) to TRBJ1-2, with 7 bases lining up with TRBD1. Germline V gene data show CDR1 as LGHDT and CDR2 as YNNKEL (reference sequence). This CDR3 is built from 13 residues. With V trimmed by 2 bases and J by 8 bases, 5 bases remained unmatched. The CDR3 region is CASSQWTGGGYTF. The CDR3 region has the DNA TGTGCCAGCAGCCAATGGACAGGAGGAGGCTACACCTTC.

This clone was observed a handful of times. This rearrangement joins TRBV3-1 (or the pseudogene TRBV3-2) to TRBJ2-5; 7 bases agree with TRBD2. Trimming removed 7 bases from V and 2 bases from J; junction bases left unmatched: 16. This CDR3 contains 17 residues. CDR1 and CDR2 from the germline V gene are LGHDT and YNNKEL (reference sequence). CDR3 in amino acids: CASITGGREELQETQYF. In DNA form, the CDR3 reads TGTGCCAGCATCACGGGTGGACGGGAGGAGCTACAAGAGACCCAGTACTTC.

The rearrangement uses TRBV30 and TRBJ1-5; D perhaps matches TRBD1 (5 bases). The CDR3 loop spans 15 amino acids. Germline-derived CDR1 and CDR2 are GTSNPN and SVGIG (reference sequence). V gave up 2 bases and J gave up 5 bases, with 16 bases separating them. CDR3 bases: TGTGCCTGGAGTCCCCCGGACACATTTTATCAGCCCCAGCATTTT. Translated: CAWSPPDTFYQPQHF.

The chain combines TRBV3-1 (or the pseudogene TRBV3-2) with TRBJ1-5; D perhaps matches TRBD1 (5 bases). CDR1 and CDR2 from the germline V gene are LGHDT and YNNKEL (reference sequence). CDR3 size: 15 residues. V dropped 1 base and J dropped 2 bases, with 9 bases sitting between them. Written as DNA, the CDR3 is TGTGCCAGCAGCCAAGGGGGGGGACGCAATCAGCCCCAGCATTTT. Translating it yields CASSQGGGRNQPQHF.

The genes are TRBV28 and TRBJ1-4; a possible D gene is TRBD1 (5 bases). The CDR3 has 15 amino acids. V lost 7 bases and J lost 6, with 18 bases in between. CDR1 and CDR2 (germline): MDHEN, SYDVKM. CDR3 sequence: CASTSLHDRDEKLFF. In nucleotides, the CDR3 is TGTGCCAGCACCTCGCTCCATGACAGAGATGAAAAACTGTTTTTT.

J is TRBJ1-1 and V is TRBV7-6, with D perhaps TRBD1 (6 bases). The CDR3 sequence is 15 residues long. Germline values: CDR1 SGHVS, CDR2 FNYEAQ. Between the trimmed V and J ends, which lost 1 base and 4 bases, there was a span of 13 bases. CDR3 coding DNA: TGTGCCAGCAGCTTAGTAGCAGGGGTGGGCACTGAAGCTTTCTTT. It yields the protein CASSLVAGVGTEAFF. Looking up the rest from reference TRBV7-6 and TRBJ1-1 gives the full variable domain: GAGVSQSPRYKVTKRGQDVALRCDPISGHVSLYWYRQALGQGPEFLTYFNYEAQQDKSGLPNDRFSAERPEGSISTLTIQRTEQRDSAMYRCASSLVAGVGTEAFFGQGTRLTVV.

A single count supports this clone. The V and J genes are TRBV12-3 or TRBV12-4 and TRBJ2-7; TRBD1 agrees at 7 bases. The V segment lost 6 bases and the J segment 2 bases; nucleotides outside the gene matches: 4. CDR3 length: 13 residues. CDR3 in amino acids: CASSPGQPYEQYF. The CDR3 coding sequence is TGTGCCAGCAGCCCGGGACAGCCCTACGAGCAGTACTTC.

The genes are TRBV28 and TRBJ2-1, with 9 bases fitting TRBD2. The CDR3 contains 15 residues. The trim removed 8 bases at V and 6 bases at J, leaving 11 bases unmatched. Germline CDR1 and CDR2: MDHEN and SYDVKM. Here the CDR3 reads CASLSATSGPNEQFF. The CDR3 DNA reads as TGTGCCAGCCTTTCGGCGACTAGCGGACCCAATGAGCAGTTCTTC.

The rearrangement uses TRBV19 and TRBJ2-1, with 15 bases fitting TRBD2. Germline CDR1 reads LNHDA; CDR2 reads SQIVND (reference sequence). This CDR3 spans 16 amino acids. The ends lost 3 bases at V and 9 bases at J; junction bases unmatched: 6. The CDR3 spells CASSIWTSGRDAEQFF. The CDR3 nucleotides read TGTGCCAGTAGTATCTGGACTAGCGGGAGGGATGCTGAGCAGTTCTTC.

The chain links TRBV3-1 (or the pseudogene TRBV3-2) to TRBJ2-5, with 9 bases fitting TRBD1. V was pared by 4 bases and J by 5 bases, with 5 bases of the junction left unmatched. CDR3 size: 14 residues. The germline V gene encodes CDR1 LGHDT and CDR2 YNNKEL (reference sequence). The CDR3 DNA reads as TGTGCCAGCAGCCCGGGACAGGGAAGGGAGACCCAGTACTTC. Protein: CASSPGQGRETQYF.

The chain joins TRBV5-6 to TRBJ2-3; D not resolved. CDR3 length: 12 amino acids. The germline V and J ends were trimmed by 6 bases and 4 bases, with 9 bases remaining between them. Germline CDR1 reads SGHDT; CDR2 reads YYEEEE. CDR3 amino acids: CASTRQADTQYF. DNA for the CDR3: TGTGCCAGCACCCGTCAGGCAGATACGCAGTATTTT.

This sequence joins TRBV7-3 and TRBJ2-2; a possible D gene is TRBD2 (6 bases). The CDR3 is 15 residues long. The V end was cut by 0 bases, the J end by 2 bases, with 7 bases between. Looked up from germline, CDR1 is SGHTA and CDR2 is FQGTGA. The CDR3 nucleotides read TGTGCCAGCAGCTTAACAGGGACTAACACCGGGGAGCTGTTTTTT. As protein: CASSLTGTNTGELFF.

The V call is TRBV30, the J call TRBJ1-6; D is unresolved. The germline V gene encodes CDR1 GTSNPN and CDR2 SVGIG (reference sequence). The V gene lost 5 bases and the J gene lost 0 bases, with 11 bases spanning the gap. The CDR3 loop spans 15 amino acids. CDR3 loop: CAWERLSSYNSPLHF. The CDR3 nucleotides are TGTGCCTGGGAGAGGTTGAGCTCCTATAATTCACCCCTCCACTTT.

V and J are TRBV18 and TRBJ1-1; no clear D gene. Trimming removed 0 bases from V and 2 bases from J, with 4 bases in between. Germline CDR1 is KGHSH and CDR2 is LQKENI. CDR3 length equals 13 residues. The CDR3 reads CASSPPPNTEAFF. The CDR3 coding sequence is TGTGCCAGCTCACCACCCCCTAACACTGAAGCTTTCTTT.

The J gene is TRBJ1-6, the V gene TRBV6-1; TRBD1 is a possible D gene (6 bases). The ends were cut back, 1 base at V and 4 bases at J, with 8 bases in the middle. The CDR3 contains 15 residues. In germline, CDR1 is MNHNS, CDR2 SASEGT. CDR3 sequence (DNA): TGTGCCAGCAGTGAAGGACAGGCGTATAATTCACCCCTCCACTTT. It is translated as CASSEGQAYNSPLHF.

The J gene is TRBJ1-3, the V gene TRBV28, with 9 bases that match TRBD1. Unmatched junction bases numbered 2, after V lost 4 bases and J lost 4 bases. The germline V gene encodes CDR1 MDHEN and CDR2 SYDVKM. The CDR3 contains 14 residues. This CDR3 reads CASSSQGAGNTIYF. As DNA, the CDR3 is TGTGCCAGCAGTTCACAGGGGGCGGGAAACACCATATATTTT.

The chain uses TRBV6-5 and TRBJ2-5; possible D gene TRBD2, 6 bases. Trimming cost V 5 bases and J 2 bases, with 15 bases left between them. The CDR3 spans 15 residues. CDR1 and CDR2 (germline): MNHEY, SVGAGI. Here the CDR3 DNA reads TGTGCCAGCAGTCCTCCGGGACTGGGTCAAGAGACCCAGTACTTC. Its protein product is CASSPPGLGQETQYF.

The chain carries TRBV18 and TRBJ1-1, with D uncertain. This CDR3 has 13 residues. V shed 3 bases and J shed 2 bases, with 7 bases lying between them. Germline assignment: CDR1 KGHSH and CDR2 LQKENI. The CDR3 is CASSPKRNTEAFF. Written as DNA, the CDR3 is TGTGCCAGCTCACCGAAGCGAAACACTGAAGCTTTCTTT.

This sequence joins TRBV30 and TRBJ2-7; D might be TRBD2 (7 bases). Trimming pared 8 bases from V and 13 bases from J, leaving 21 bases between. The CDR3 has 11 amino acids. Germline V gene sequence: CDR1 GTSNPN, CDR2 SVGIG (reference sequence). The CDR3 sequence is CARLWGGATYF. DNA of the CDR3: TGTGCCCGCCTCTGGGGGGGCGCTACCTACTTC.

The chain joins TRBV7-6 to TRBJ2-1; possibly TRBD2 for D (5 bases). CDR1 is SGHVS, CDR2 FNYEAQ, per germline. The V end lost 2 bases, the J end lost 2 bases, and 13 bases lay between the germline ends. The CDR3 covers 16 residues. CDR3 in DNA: TGTGCCAGCAGCTTAATCCTAGCCGATACCTACAATGAGCAGTTCTTC. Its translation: CASSLILADTYNEQFF.

The CDR3: CASSYGTGSYEQYF. The CDR3 nucleotides read TGTGCCAGCAGTTATGGGACAGGCTCCTACGAGCAGTACTTC. V is TRBV11-3 and J is TRBJ2-7, with 8 bases fitting TRBD1. This CDR3 has 14 amino acids. V shed 6 bases and J 0 bases; nucleotides not matched to a gene: 4. Germline V lookup: CDR1 SGHNT, CDR2 YENEEA.

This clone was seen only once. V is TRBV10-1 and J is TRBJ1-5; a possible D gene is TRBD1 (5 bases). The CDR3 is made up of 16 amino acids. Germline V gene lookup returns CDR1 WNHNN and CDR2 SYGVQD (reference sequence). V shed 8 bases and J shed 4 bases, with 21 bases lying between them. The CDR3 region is CASRSGAAPSNQPQHF. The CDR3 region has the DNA TGCGCCAGCCGATCTGGGGCTGCGCCTTCAAATCAGCCCCAGCATTTT.

The CDR3 DNA reads TGTGCCATCAGTGAGTCATGGGGCAACTCTGGAAACACCATATATTTT. Translating gives CAISESWGNSGNTIYF. The rearrangement joins TRBV10-3 to TRBJ1-3, with D possibly being TRBD1 (5 bases). This CDR3 is 16 amino acids long. The V end lost 0 bases, the J end lost 0 bases, and 9 bases lay between the germline ends. Germline CDR1 ENHRY, CDR2 SYGVKD.